The clone carrying this T cell receptor (beta chain) has a single count. Its antigen is undetermined. Germline V gene sequence: CDR1 LGHNA, CDR2 YSLEER. With 1 base removed from V and 2 bases from J, the gap between germline ends came to 9 bases. The CDR3 sequence is 15 residues long. The sample originates from a study of T-cell memory formation after mild COVID-19. Overall study findings and caveats: Memory from before infection featured some responding clones, which suggests cross-reactive memory joined. Contracting CD8+ clones were enriched in EMRA, CD4+ mainly in CM and EM.

After 5'RACE with constant-segment primers, TCR alpha and TCR beta cDNA libraries carrying sample barcodes and UMIs were obtained. TCRdb used MiXCR to reprocess the 5' RACE reads, holding one entry per CDR3 protein. This table has a few hundred thousand distinct CDR3 sequences, under 30% appearing once. Sequences were obtained from PBMCs or a T cell subset sorted from them (not recorded which). This TCR derives from an adult woman who had mild COVID-19 (a few samples of this study predate the infection). Cell type and time point are not known. The chain recombines TRBV4-3 with TRBJ1-5; D ambiguous. DNA for the CDR3: TGCGCCAGCAGCCAAGGGGTTTTTGGCAATCAGCCCCAGCATTTT. It codes for CASSQGVFGNQPQHF.